The 21 T cell receptor beta chains below all came from one sample that was sequenced in a study of blood T cells in healthy people across ages. Primers used in a second PCR of roughly 7 to 12 cycles were a sample-barcoded 5' primer and a J-beta primer mix. TCRdb re-analysed the 5' RACE reads in MiXCR, keeping a single row per CDR3 protein. Among around 800,000 distinct CDR3 sequences listed, about half were seen once. Sequencing was performed on blood. The receptor set was obtained from a man older than 75 in good health.

There are a few counts of this clonotype. This chain joins TRBV7-9 and TRBJ2-1; D possibly matches TRBD1 or TRBD2 (5 bases each). Trimming took off 3 bases at V and 6 bases at J, with 18 bases between the two ends. The CDR3 is made up of 16 amino acids. Germline V CDR1 and CDR2: SEHNR, FQNEAQ (reference sequence). Written as DNA, the CDR3 is TGTGCCAGCAGCTTCTTCCGGGACGCCGGATCCAATGAGCAGTTCTTC. Its translation is CASSFFRDAGSNEQFF.

This chain joins TRBV27 and TRBJ1-2; possible D gene TRBD1, 5 bases. The CDR3 consists of 13 residues. The V gene's germline CDR1 is MNHEY and CDR2 SMNVEV (reference sequence). The V end lost 5 bases, the J end lost 3 bases, and 10 bases lay between the germline ends. The CDR3 nucleotides are TGTGCCAGCAGTACCGGGACGGACTATGGCTACACCTTC. It codes for CASSTGTDYGYTF.

This chain joins TRBV3-1 and TRBJ2-1; possible D gene TRBD2, 6 bases. Trimming left V 1 base short and J 4 bases short, with 14 bases between. Looked up from germline, CDR1 is LGHDT and CDR2 is YNNKEL (reference sequence). This CDR3 comprises 16 residues. CDR3 region: CASSQGVASGYNEQFF. CDR3 sequence (DNA): TGTGCCAGCAGCCAAGGGGTAGCGAGCGGGTACAATGAGCAGTTCTTC.

A remark on this clonotype: A junction end diverges from the germline sequence, so it may reflect a read error. V is TRBV4-1 and J is TRBJ2-5, with 8 bases lining up with TRBD2. Per germline, CDR1 MGHRA and CDR2 YSYEKL. The length of the CDR3 is 18 residues. CDR3 in amino acids: CASSEEGSGGRLRETQYF. The CDR3 DNA sequence: TGCGCCAGCAGCGAAGAGGGGAGTGGCGGGAGGCTTAGAGAGACCCAGTACTTC.

This chain connects TRBV6-6 to TRBJ1-2; possibly TRBD1 for D (5 bases). V was trimmed by 7 bases and J by 4 bases, leaving 16 bases between them. Germline values: CDR1 MNHNY, CDR2 SVGAGI (reference sequence). The CDR3 is 14 amino acids. The CDR3 spells CASTASGTSYGYTF. In DNA, the CDR3 is TGTGCCAGCACTGCCTCTGGGACGAGCTATGGCTACACCTTC.

This rearrangement joins TRBV11-2 to TRBJ2-7; unclear D gene. Germline V lookup: CDR1 SGHAT, CDR2 FQNNGV. The CDR3 is 15 amino acids. The V and J ends lost 5 bases and 2 bases respectively, with 16 bases between them. Here the CDR3 reads CASSRTLRTPYEQYF. As DNA, the CDR3 is TGTGCCAGCAGCCGGACCCTAAGGACCCCCTACGAGCAGTACTTC.

This chain connects TRBV20-1 to TRBJ2-3; possibly TRBD2 for D (5 bases). Trimming removed 1 base from V and 3 bases from J, with 17 bases in between. This CDR3 comprises 16 residues. CDR1 and CDR2 from the germline V gene are DFQATT and SNEGSKA (reference sequence). CDR3 region: CSARGSGGPWTDTQYF. CDR3 sequence (DNA): TGCAGTGCTAGAGGGAGTGGCGGGCCGTGGACAGATACGCAGTATTTT.

J is TRBJ1-2 and V is TRBV30; possible D gene TRBD1, 5 bases. This CDR3 contains 13 residues. Germline CDR1 and CDR2: GTSNPN and SVGIG (reference sequence). The V end was cut by 0 bases, the J end by 7 bases, with 12 bases between. CDR3 sequence: CAWSVTGDGGYTF. CDR3 DNA sequence: TGTGCCTGGAGTGTAACGGGGGATGGTGGCTACACCTTC.

A few counts support this clonotype. The chain recombines TRBV5-1 with TRBJ2-3; 14 bases map to TRBD2. V dropped 2 bases and J dropped 5; count of bases not matched to a gene: 4. The CDR3 is 16 amino acids. Germline V gives CDR1 SGHRS, CDR2 YFSETQ. DNA for the CDR3: TGCGCCAGCAGCTTCCGGACTAGCGGGAGGCTAGATACGCAGTATTTT. Translating it yields CASSFRTSGRLDTQYF.

V and J are TRBV5-1 and TRBJ2-1; 8 bases agree with TRBD2. The J segment lost 7 bases and the V segment lost 4 bases, leaving 10 bases of the junction unmatched. In germline, CDR1 is SGHRS, CDR2 YFSETQ. The CDR3 is 15 residues long. The CDR3 reads CASSVVAGGRNEQFF. The CDR3 region has the DNA TGCGCCAGCAGCGTAGTGGCTGGCGGGAGGAATGAGCAGTTCTTC.

In this sample, this clonotype turned up a few times. The rearrangement links TRBV18 to TRBJ1-4; D is undetermined. CDR1 and CDR2 from the germline V gene are KGHSH and LQKENI. The CDR3 sequence is 15 residues long. With 6 bases removed from V and 5 bases from J, the gap between germline ends came to 16 bases. CDR3 coding DNA: TGTGCCAGCTCCCTTGGAGGGATGGGGAATGAAAAACTGTTTTTT. Translation: CASSLGGMGNEKLFF.

This chain connects TRBV4-2 to TRBJ1-6; TRBD1 might be the D (5 bases). The CDR3 consists of 13 residues. The germline CDR1 and CDR2 sequences are LGHNA and YNFKEQ. The V gene lost 1 base and the J gene lost 7 bases, with 5 bases spanning the gap. The CDR3 coding sequence is TGTGCCAGCAGCCAAGGACAGAATTCACCCCTCCACTTT. It encodes CASSQGQNSPLHF.

Turning to this clonotype: A clone one base away is much larger, so this may be a read error. This chain uses TRBV29-1 with TRBJ2-5; D not resolved. The germline V gene has CDR1 SQVTM and CDR2 ANQGSEA. The CDR3 covers 13 residues. The V end was cut by 6 bases, the J end by 11 bases, with 22 bases between. CDR3: CSVAPNTNNEQYF. The DNA for the CDR3 is TGCAGCGTCGCCCCCAATACGAACAATGAGCAGTACTTC.

The rearrangement uses TRBV18 and TRBJ2-5, with TRBD2 identical over 9 bases. The DNA end favors TRBJ2-7, so the J call may be wrong. The CDR3 contains 14 residues. CDR1 is KGHSH and CDR2 is LQKENI in the germline V gene. The CDR3, as DNA: TGTGCCAGCTCACAACTCGTAGCGGGAGACGAGCAGTACTTC. Amino acids: CASSQLVAGDEQYF.

This chain links TRBV7-2 with TRBJ2-7, with D possibly being TRBD1 (5 bases). The J call may be incorrect, as the DNA end agrees better with TRBJ2-5. Germline lookup yields CDR1 SGHTA and CDR2 FQGNSA. The CDR3 is 16 amino acids. CDR3 region: CASSFQGNPIGETQYF. CDR3 DNA sequence: TGTGCCAGCAGCTTCCAGGGAAATCCTATTGGGGAGACCCAGTACTTC.

The rearrangement links TRBV7-2 to TRBJ1-1, with D possibly TRBD1 on 6 matching bases. The CDR3 spans 15 residues. The germline V and J ends were trimmed by 1 base and 1 base, with 10 bases remaining between them. Germline loops: CDR1 SGHTA, CDR2 FQGNSA. CDR3 protein: CASSLVGGANTEAFF. The CDR3 DNA is TGTGCCAGCAGCTTAGTTGGGGGCGCGAACACTGAAGCTTTCTTT.

This clonotype was found a few times. An end of the junction differs from the germline gene, which may be a read error. The chain joins TRBV15 to TRBJ1-2; possibly TRBD1 for D (5 bases). The CDR3 has 15 residues. Per germline, CDR1 LNHNV and CDR2 YYDKDF (reference sequence). The CDR3 DNA reads TGTGCCGCCAGCAGAGTCGGTGCAGGGACCCATGGCTACACCTTC. Translated, it gives CAASRVGAGTHGYTF.

A remark on this clonotype: The germline gene is not matched at one end of the junction; a read error may be the cause. This rearrangement joins TRBV6-1 to TRBJ2-3, with D possibly TRBD1 on 6 matching bases. CDR1 is MNHNS and CDR2 is SASEGT in the germline V gene. The CDR3 spans 15 residues. CDR3 sequence reads: CAGSESGHGTDTQYF. In nucleotides, the CDR3 is TGTGCCGGCAGTGAATCGGGACATGGCACAGATACGCAGTATTTT.

This clonotype occurred many times. The chain recombines TRBV7-2 with TRBJ2-5, with a weak D call TRBD1 (5 bases). Trimming cost V 1 base and J 4 bases, with 16 bases left between them. The length of the CDR3 is 16 residues. Germline-derived CDR1 and CDR2 are SGHTA and FQGNSA. CDR3 in amino acids: CASSLERTPPRETQYF. The CDR3 nucleotides read TGTGCCAGCAGCTTAGAACGGACACCACCTCGAGAGACCCAGTACTTC.

The chain couples TRBV6-5 to TRBJ2-7; 8 bases align to TRBD1. Germline V gives CDR1 MNHEY, CDR2 SVGAGI. This CDR3 contains 12 residues. J gave up 6 bases and V 8 bases, and 6 bases lay outside the gene matches. DNA of the CDR3: TGTGCCAGCGATGACAGGGGTGGCGAGCAGTACTTC. Its translation: CASDDRGGEQYF.

This clonotype was counted a few times. This rearrangement joins TRBV7-2 to TRBJ2-1; the D gene is possibly TRBD2 (6 bases). The CDR3 length is 15 residues. Trimming cost V 2 bases and J 6 bases, with 14 bases left between them. Looked up from germline, CDR1 is SGHTA and CDR2 is FQGNSA. CDR3 protein: CASSLNGGSANEQFF. The CDR3 bases are TGTGCCAGCAGCTTAAATGGGGGGTCCGCCAATGAGCAGTTCTTC. Using reference TRBV7-2 and TRBJ2-1 for the parts outside the CDR3, the full variable domain is GAGVSQSPSNKVTEKGKDVELRCDPISGHTALYWYRQSLGQGLEFLIYFQGNSAPDKSGLPSDRFSAERTGGSVSTLTIQRTQQEDSAVYLCASSLNGGSANEQFFGPGTRLTVL.